Listed below are T cell receptor beta chains from one sample, sequenced in a study of chemoradiotherapy in HPV16-positive cancers. Here immunoSEQ multiplex PCR was the method, and the copy in TCRdb shows in-frame clones only, minus some. This table has 25,000 to 40,000 clones, roughly 88% appearing once. The sample consisted of blood, taken from a patient who underwent chemoradiotherapy. The source of these receptors is a human donor with HPV-associated anogenital cancer. The CDR3 runs from the conserved cysteine through the conserved F or W. The D gene is left open where the match is weak. Only some rows state a clone size, as once, few, many or a class for expanded clones.

TRBV18	NA	NA	TRBJ2-6	CASSPQGAGANVLTF	TGTGCCAGCTCACCGCAGGGTGCTGGGGCCAACGTCCTGACTTTC
TRBV7-9	TRBD1	NA	TRBJ1-3	CASSYVTGGAGNTIYF	TGTGCCAGCAGCTACGTTACAGGGGGCGCTGGAAACACCATATATTTT
TRBV4-1	NA	few	TRBJ2-5	CASSQELGGGRETQYF	TGCGCCAGCAGCCAAGAATTGGGAGGGGGGAGAGAGACCCAGTACTTC
TRBV27	TRBD2	NA	TRBJ2-7	CASSLGGGYEQYF	TGTGCCAGCAGCTTGGGGGGGGGCTACGAGCAGTACTTC
TRBV5-1	TRBD2	NA	TRBJ2-3	CASSLRGGGADTQYF	TGCGCCAGCAGCTTGAGGGGCGGGGGTGCGGATACGCAGTATTTT
TRBV12-2	NA	NA	TRBJ1-3	CASRPTGRSSGNTIYF	TGTGCAAGTCGCCCGACAGGGAGGAGCTCTGGAAACACCATATATTTT
TRBV7-9	TRBD2	NA	TRBJ2-1	CASSMTSGEQFF	TGTGCCAGCAGCATGACTAGCGGGGAGCAGTTCTTC
TRBV4-1	NA	NA	TRBJ2-2	CASSPSQAGELFF	TGCGCCAGCAGCCCCTCGCAGGCCGGGGAGCTGTTTTTT
TRBV9	TRBD1	NA	TRBJ1-2	CASSPGTGGPYGYTF	TGTGCCAGCAGCCCCGGGACAGGGGGCCCCTATGGCTACACCTTC
TRBV6-1	NA	NA	TRBJ2-3	CASSDGRGGADTQYF	TGTGCCAGCAGTGACGGCAGGGGTGGTGCAGATACGCAGTATTTT
TRBV6-6	NA	NA	TRBJ1-1	CATFGGRINTEAFF	TGTGCCACCTTCGGGGGGCGGATTAACACTGAAGCTTTCTTT
TRBV5-1	NA	once	TRBJ1-1	CASSTRYYTEAFF	TGCGCCAGCAGCACAAGGTACTACACTGAAGCTTTCTTT
TRBV30	TRBD1	NA	TRBJ1-6	CAWSRTGGPLHF	TGTGCCTGGAGTAGGACAGGCGGACCCCTCCACTTT
TRBV4-2	TRBD2	NA	TRBJ2-1	CASSQLAPSGDEQFF	TGTGCCAGCAGCCAGTTAGCCCCTAGCGGCGATGAGCAGTTCTTC
TRBV6-4	NA	once	TRBJ2-2	CASAQTADTHTGELFF	TGTGCCAGCGCGCAGACCGCGGACACCCACACCGGGGAGCTGTTTTTT
TRBV18	NA	NA	TRBJ1-4	CATRTVATNEKLFF	TGTGCCACCCGGACGGTAGCAACTAATGAAAAACTGTTTTTT
TRBV29-1	NA	NA	TRBJ2-7	CSVRRGGNEQYF	TGCAGCGTGCGCAGGGGGGGGAACGAGCAGTACTTC
TRBV5-1	TRBD1	NA	TRBJ2-3	CASRSGQGTDTQYF	TGCGCCAGCAGGTCAGGACAGGGCACAGATACGCAGTATTTT
TRBV6-5	NA	once	TRBJ1-6	CASSSFENSPLHF	TGTGCCAGCAGTTCGTTCGAGAATTCACCCCTCCACTTT
TRBV15	TRBD1	NA	TRBJ1-2	CATSRGRGQGYGYTF	TGTGCCACCAGCAGAGGGAGGGGACAGGGATATGGCTACACCTTC
TRBV19	TRBD1	NA	TRBJ1-2	CASSMERTGGGLWGYTF	TGTGCCAGTAGTATGGAGCGGACAGGGGGAGGTCTATGGGGCTACACCTTC
TRBV27	TRBD2	few	TRBJ2-1	CASSLVSLAGGPFYNEQFF	TGTGCCAGCAGTTTAGTTAGCCTAGCGGGGGGACCCTTCTACAATGAGCAGTTCTTC
TRBV29-1	NA	NA	TRBJ2-3	CSVEGYQNSLDTQYF	TGCAGCGTTGAAGGCTACCAGAATTCCCTAGATACGCAGTATTTT
TRBV7-9	NA	NA	TRBJ1-3	CASSITTGSGNTIYF	TGTGCCAGCAGCATCACGACAGGCTCTGGAAACACCATATATTTT
TRBV4-2	TRBD2	once	TRBJ2-7	CASSQEWRGGYEQYF	TGTGCCAGCAGCCAAGAATGGCGGGGGGGCTACGAGCAGTACTTC
TRBV30	TRBD1	NA	TRBJ2-3	CACTSGTDTDTQYF	TGTGCCTGCACTTCCGGGACAGACACAGATACGCAGTATTTT
TRBV4-1	NA	NA	TRBJ2-3	CASSQDQRFDTQYF	TGCGCCAGCAGCCAAGATCAGAGGTTTGATACGCAGTATTTT
TRBV28	NA	NA	TRBJ2-5	CASTFPSREPQETQYF	TGTGCCAGCACCTTTCCCAGCCGGGAGCCCCAAGAGACCCAGTACTTC
TRBV6-6	TRBD1	NA	TRBJ1-5	CASTLGTDNQPQHF	TGTGCCAGCACCCTCGGGACAGACAATCAGCCCCAGCATTTT
TRBV7-2	TRBD1	NA	TRBJ1-3	CASSTRTGASGNTIYF	TGTGCCAGCAGCACGCGGACAGGAGCCTCTGGAAACACCATATATTTT
TRBV7-2	TRBD1	NA	TRBJ1-1	CASSLGDRRNTEAFF	TGTGCCAGCAGCCTGGGGGACAGACGGAACACTGAAGCTTTCTTT